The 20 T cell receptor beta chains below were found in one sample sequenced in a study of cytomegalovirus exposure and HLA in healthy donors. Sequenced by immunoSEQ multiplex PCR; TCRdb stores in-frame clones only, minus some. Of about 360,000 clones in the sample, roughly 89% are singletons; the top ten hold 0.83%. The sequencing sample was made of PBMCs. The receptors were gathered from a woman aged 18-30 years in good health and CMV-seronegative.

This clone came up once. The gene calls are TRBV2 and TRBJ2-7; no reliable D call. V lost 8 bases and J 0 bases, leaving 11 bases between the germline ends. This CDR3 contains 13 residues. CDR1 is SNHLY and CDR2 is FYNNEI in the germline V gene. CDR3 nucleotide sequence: TGTGCCAGCGTTTCCGGTCCCTCCTACGAGCAGTACTTC. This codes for CASVSGPSYEQYF.

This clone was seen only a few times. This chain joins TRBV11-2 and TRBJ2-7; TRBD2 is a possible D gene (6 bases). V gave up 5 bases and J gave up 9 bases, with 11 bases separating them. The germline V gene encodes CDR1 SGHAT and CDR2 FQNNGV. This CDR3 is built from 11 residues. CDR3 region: CASSPGVGQYF. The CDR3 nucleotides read TGTGCCAGCAGCCCGGGGGTAGGGCAGTACTTC. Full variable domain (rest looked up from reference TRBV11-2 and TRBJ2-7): EAGVAQSPRYKIIEKRQSVAFWCNPISGHATLYWYQQILGQGPKLLIQFQNNGVVDDSQLPKDRFSAERLKGVDSTLKIQPAKLEDSAVYLCASSPGVGQYFGPGTRLTVT.

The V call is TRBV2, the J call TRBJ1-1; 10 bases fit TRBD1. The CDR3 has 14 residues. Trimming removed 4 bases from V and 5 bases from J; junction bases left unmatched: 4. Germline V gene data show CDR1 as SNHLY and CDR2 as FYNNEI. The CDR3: CASSGQGARTEAFF. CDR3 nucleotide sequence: TGTGCCAGCAGTGGACAGGGGGCGCGTACTGAAGCTTTCTTT.

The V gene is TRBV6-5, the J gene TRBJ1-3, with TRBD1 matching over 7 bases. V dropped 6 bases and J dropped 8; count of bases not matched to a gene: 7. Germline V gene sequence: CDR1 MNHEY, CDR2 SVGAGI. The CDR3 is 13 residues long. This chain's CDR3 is CASRRDRAHTIYF. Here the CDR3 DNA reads TGTGCCAGCAGGCGAGACAGGGCGCACACCATATATTTT.

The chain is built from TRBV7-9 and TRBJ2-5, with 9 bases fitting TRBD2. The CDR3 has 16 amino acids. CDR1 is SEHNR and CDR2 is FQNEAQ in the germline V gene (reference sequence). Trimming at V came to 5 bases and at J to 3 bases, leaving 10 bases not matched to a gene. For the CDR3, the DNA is TGTGCCAGCAGCAACCGAGCGGGAGGATGGGAAGAGACCCAGTACTTC. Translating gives CASSNRAGGWEETQYF.

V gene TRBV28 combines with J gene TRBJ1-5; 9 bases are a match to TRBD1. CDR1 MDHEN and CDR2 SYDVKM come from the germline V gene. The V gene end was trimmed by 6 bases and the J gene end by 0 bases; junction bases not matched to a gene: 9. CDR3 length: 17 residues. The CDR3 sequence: CASRPNWDRDSNQPQHF. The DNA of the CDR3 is TGTGCCAGCAGACCTAACTGGGACAGGGATAGCAATCAGCCCCAGCATTTT.

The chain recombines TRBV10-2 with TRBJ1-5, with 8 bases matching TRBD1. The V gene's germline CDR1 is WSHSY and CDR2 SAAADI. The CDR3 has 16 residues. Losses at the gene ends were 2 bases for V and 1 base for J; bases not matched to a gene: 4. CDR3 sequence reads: CASSEPGQVSNQPQHF. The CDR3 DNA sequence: TGCGCCAGCAGTGAGCCGGGACAGGTCAGCAATCAGCCCCAGCATTTT.

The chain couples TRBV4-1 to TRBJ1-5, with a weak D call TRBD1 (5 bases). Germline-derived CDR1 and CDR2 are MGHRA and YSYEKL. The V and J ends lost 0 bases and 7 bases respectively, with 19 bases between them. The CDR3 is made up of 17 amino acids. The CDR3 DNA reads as TGCGCCAGCAGCCAAGAACCCCCAGGGAGGGCAGAGCAGCCCCAGCATTTT. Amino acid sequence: CASSQEPPGRAEQPQHF.

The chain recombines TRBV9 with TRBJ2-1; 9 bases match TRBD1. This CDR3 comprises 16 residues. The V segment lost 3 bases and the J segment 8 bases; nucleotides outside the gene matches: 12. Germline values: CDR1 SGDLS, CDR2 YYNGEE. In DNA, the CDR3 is TGTGCCAGCAGCGAATGGACAGGGGAGAGTATGTATGAGCAGTTCTTC. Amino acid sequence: CASSEWTGESMYEQFF.

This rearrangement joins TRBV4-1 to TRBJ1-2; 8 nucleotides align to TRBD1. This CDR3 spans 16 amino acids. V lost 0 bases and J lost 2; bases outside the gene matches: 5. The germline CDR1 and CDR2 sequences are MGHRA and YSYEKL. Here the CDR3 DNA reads TGCGCCAGCAGCCAAGATGGCACAGGGGGGAACTATGGCTACACCTTC. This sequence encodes CASSQDGTGGNYGYTF.

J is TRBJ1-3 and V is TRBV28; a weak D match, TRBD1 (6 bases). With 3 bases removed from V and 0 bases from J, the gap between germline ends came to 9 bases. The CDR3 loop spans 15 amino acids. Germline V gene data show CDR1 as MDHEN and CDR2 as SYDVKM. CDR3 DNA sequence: TGTGCCAGCAGTTTGGGACACCACTCTGGAAACACCATATATTTT. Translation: CASSLGHHSGNTIYF.

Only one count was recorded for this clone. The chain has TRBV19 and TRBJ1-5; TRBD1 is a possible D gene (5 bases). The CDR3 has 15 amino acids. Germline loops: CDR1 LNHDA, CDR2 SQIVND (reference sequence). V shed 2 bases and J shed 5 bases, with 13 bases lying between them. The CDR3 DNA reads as TGTGCCAGTAGTATATGGGGAGGGGCGGATCAGCCCCAGCATTTT. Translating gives CASSIWGGADQPQHF.

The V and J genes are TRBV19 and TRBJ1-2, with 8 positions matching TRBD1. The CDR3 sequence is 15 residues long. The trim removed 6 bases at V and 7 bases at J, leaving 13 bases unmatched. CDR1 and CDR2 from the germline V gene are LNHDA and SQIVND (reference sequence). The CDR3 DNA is TGTGCCAGTAGGCACCCCCGGGACAGGCCGGTTGGCTACACCTTC. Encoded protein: CASRHPRDRPVGYTF.

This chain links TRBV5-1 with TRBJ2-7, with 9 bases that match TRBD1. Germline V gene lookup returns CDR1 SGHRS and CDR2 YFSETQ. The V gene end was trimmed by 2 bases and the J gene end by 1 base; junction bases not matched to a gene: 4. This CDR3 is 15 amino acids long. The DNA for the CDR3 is TGCGCCAGCAGCTTTGGTGGACAGGGGTCCTACGAGCAGTACTTC. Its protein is CASSFGGQGSYEQYF.

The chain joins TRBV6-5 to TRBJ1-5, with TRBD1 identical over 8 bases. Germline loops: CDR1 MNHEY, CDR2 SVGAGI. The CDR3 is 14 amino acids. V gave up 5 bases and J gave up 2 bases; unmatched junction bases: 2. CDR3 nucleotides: TGTGCCAGCAGTGCGACAGGGGGCAATCAGCCCCAGCATTTT. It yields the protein CASSATGGNQPQHF.

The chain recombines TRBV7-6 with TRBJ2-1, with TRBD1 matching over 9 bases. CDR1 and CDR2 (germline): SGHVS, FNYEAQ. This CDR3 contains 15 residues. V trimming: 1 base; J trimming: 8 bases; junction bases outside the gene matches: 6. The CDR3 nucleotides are TGTGCCAGCAGCTTAGTTACAGGGGGCTATTATGAGCAGTTCTTC. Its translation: CASSLVTGGYYEQFF.

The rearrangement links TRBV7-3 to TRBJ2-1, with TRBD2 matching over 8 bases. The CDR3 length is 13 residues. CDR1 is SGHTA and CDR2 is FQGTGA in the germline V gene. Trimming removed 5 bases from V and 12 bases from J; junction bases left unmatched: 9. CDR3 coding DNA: TGTGCCAGCAGCACCCGCGGGGGGATTGGGCAGTTCTTC. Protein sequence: CASSTRGGIGQFF.

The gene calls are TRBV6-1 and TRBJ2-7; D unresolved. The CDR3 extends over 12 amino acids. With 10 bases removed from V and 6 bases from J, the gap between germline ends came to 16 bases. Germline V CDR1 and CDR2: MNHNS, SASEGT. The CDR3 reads CAMSGLGIEQYF. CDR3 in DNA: TGTGCCATGTCCGGTTTGGGCATCGAGCAGTACTTC.

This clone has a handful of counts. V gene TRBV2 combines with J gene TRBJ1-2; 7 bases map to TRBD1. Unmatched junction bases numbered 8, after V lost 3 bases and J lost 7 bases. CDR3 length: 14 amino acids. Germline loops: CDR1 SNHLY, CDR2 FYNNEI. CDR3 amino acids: CASSEGDRDLGYTF. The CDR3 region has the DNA TGTGCCAGCAGTGAGGGCGACAGGGACCTTGGCTACACCTTC.

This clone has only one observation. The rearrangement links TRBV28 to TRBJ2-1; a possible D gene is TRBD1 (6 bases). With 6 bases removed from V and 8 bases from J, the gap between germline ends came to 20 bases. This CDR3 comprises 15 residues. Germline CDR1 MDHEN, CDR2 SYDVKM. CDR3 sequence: CASSSRDIGVDEQFF. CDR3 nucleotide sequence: TGTGCCAGCAGCTCCAGGGACATTGGGGTTGATGAGCAGTTCTTC.